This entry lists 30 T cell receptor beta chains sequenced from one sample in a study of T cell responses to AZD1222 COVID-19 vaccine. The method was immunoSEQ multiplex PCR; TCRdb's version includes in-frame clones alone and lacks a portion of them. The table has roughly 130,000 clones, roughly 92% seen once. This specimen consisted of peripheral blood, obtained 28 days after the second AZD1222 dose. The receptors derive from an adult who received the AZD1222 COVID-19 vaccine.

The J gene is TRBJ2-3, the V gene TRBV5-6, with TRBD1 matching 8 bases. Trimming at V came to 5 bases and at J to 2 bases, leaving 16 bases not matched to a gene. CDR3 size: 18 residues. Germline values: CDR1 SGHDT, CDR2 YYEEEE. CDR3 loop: CASRDRDRLLLTTDTQYF. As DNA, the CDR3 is TGTGCCAGCAGGGACCGGGACAGGTTGTTGCTCACCACAGATACGCAGTATTTT.

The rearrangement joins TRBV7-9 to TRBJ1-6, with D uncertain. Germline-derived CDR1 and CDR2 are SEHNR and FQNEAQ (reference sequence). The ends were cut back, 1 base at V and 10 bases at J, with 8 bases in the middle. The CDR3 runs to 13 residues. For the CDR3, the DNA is TGTGCCAGCAGCTTAGTTAGGGTCTCACCCCTCCACTTT. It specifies CASSLVRVSPLHF.

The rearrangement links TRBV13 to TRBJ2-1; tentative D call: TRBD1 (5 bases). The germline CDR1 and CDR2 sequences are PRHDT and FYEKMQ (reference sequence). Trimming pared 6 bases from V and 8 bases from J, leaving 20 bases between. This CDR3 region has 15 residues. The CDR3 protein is CASSWGGRAADEQFF. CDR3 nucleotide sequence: TGTGCCAGCAGTTGGGGTGGCAGGGCGGCGGATGAGCAGTTCTTC.

The CDR3 nucleotides read TGTGCCAGTAGTATGGGGGAAGGTGGGCAGCCCCAGCATTTT. Translating gives CASSMGEGGQPQHF. The chain recombines TRBV19 with TRBJ1-5; weak D call: TRBD1 (5 bases). V lost 3 bases and J lost 7, with 13 bases in between. The CDR3 is made up of 14 amino acids. Per germline, CDR1 LNHDA and CDR2 SQIVND (reference sequence). The variable domain in full, with the rest retrieved from reference TRBV19 and TRBJ1-5, is DGGITQSPKYLFRKEGQNVTLSCEQNLNHDAMYWYRQDPGQGLRLIYYSQIVNDFQKGDIAEGYSVSREKKESFPLTVTSAQKNPTAFYLCASSMGEGGQPQHFGDGTRLSIL.

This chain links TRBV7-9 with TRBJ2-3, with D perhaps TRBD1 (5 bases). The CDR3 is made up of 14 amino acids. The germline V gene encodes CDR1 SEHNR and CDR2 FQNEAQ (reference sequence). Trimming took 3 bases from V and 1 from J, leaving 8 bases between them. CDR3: CASSFEGGTDTQYF. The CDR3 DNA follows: TGTGCCAGCAGCTTCGAAGGGGGCACAGATACGCAGTATTTT.

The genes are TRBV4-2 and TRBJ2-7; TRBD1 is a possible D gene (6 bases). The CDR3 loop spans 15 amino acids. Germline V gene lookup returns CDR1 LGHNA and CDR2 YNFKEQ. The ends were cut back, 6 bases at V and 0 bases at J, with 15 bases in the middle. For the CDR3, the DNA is TGTGCCAGCAGACCTTACAGGGAATCCTCCTACGAGCAGTACTTC. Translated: CASRPYRESSYEQYF.

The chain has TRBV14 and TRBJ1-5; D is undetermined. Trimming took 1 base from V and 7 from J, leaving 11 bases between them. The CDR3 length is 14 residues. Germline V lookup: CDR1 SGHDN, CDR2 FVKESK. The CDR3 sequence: CASSQVSSGQPQHF. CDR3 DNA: TGTGCCAGCAGCCAAGTTTCCAGTGGGCAGCCCCAGCATTTT.

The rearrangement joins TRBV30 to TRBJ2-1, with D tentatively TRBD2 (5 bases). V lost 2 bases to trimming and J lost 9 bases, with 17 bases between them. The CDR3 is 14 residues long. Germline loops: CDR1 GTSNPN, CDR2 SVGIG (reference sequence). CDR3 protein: CAWSNGLQSSEQFF. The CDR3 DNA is TGTGCCTGGAGTAATGGACTTCAGTCCAGTGAGCAGTTCTTC.

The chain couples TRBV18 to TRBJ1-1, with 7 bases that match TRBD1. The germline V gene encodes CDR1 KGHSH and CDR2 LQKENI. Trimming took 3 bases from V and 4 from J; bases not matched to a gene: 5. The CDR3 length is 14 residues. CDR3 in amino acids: CASSPQSGGTEAFF. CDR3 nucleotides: TGTGCCAGCTCACCTCAATCAGGGGGCACTGAAGCTTTCTTT.

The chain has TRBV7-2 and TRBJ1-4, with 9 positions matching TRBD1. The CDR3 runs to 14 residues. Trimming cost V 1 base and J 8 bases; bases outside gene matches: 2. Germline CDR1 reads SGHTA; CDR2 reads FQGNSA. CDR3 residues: CASSLDRGPEKLFF. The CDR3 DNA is TGTGCCAGCAGCTTAGACAGGGGGCCGGAAAAACTGTTTTTT. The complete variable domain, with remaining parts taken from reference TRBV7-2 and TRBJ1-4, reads GAGVSQSPSNKVTEKGKDVELRCDPISGHTALYWYRQSLGQGLEFLIYFQGNSAPDKSGLPSDRFSAERTGGSVSTLTIQRTQQEDSAVYLCASSLDRGPEKLFFGSGTQLSVL.

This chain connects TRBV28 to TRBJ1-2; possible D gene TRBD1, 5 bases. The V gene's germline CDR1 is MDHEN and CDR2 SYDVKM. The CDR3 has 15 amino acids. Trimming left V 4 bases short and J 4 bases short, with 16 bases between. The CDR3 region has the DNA TGTGCCAGCAGTTCCACTCGGACATTGATCTATGGCTACACCTTC. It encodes CASSSTRTLIYGYTF.

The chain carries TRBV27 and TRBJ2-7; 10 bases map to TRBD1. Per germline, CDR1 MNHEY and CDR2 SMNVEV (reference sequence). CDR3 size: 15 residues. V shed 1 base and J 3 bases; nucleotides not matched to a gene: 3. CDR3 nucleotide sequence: TGTGCCAGCAGTTTATTTCGGACAGGGGGCTACGAGCAGTACTTC. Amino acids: CASSLFRTGGYEQYF.

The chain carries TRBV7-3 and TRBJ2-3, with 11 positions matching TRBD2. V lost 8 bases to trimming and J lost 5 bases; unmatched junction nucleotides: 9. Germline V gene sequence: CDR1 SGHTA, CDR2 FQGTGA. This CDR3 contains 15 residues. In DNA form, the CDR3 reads TGTGCCAGCTCTAGCGGGGGGACTGTCGAAGATACGCAGTATTTT. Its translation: CASSSGGTVEDTQYF.

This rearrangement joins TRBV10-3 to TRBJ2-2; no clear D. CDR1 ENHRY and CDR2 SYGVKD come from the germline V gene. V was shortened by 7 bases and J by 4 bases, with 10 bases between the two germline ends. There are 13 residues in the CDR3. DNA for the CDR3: TGTGCCATCATTCACGGCGGCACCGGGGAGCTGTTTTTT. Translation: CAIIHGGTGELFF.

The DNA for the CDR3 is TGTGCCAGCAGTGGTAGCGGGGACCACCAAGAGACCCAGTACTTC. It is translated as CASSGSGDHQETQYF. The genes are TRBV9 and TRBJ2-5, with 8 bases fitting TRBD2. The CDR3 length is 15 residues. Germline V lookup: CDR1 SGDLS, CDR2 YYNGEE. Trimming removed 5 bases from V and 0 bases from J; junction bases left unmatched: 6.

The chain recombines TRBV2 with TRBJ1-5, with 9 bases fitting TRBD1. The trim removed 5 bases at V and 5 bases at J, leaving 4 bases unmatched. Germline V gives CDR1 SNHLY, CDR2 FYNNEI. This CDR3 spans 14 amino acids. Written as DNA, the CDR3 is TGTGCCAGCAGTTCGGACAGGGGAGATCAGCCCCAGCATTTT. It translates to CASSSDRGDQPQHF.

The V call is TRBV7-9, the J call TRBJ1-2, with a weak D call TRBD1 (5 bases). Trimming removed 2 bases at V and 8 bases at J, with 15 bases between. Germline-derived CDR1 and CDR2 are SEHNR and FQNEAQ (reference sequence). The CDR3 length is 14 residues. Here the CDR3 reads CASSLTGPREGYTF. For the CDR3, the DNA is TGTGCCAGCAGCTTAACGGGACCTCGAGAGGGCTACACCTTC.

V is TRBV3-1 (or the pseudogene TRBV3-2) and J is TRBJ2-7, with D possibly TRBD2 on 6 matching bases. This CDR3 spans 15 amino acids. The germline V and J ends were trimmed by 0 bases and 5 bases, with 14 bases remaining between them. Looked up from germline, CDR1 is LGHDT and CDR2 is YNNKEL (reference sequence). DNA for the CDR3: TGTGCCAGCAGCCAAGAAGCTAGCGTGAACCACGAGCAGTACTTC. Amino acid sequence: CASSQEASVNHEQYF.

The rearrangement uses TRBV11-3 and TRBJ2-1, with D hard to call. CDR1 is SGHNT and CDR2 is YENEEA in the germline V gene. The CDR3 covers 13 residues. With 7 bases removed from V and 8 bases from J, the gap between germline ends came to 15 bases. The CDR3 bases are TGTGCCAGCACCGAGGACCTTCGGGATGAGCAGTTCTTC. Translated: CASTEDLRDEQFF.

The CDR3 nucleotides are TGTGCCAGCAGTTACTCCACCGTCTGGCGGGAGGAGTACGAGCAGTACTTC. Its translation is CASSYSTVWREEYEQYF. This rearrangement joins TRBV6-2 or TRBV6-3 to TRBJ2-7, with 8 positions matching TRBD2. V shed 0 bases and J 4 bases; nucleotides not matched to a gene: 11. Germline V gives CDR1 MNHEY, CDR2 SVGEGT. CDR3 size: 17 residues.

The CDR3 reads CASSLWGQATNYGYTF. The DNA of the CDR3 is TGTGCCAGCAGTTTGTGGGGACAGGCCACTAACTATGGCTACACCTTC. This chain links TRBV28 with TRBJ1-2; 8 nucleotides align to TRBD1. Germline trimming cut 3 bases from V and 0 bases from J; bases unmatched to any gene: 6. CDR3 length: 16 amino acids. The V gene's germline CDR1 is MDHEN and CDR2 SYDVKM.

The CDR3 region is CASSRQGVDSNQPQHF. The CDR3 DNA reads as TGTGCCAGTAGTAGGCAGGGGGTAGATAGCAATCAGCCCCAGCATTTT. The chain carries TRBV19 and TRBJ1-5; TRBD1 aligns across 7 bases. V shed 4 bases and J 0 bases; nucleotides not matched to a gene: 6. Germline V CDR1 and CDR2: LNHDA, SQIVND (reference sequence). The CDR3 sequence is 16 residues long.

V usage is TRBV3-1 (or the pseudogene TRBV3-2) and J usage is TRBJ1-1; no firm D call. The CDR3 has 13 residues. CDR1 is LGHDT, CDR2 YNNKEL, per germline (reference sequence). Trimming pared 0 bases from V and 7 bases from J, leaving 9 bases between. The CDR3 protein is CASSQDPPLEAFF. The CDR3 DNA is TGTGCCAGCAGCCAAGATCCCCCCCTTGAAGCTTTCTTT.

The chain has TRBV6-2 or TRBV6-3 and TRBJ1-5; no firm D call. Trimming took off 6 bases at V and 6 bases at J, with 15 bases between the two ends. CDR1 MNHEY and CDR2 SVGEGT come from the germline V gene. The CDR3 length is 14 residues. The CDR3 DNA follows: TGTGCCAGCAGCCAAACAGCGACCGGTCAGCCCCAGCATTTT. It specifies CASSQTATGQPQHF.

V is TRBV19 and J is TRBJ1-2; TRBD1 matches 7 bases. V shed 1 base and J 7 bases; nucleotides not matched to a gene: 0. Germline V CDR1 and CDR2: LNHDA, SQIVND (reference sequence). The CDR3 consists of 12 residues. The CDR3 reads CASSIAGGGYTF. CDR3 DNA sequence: TGTGCCAGTAGTATAGCAGGGGGTGGCTACACCTTC.

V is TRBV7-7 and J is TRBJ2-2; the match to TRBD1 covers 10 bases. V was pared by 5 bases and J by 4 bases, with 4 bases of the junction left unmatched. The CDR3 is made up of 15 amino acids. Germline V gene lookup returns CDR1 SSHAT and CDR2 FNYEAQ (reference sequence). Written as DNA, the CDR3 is TGTGCCAGCAGCGCGGACAGGGGGAGCACCGGGGAGCTGTTTTTT. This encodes CASSADRGSTGELFF.

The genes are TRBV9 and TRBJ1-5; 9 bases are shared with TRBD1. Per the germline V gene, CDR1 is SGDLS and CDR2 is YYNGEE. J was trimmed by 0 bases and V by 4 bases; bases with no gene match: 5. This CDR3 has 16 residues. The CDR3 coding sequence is TGTGCCAGCAGCCCCACAGGGGGCAATAGCAATCAGCCCCAGCATTTT. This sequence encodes CASSPTGGNSNQPQHF.

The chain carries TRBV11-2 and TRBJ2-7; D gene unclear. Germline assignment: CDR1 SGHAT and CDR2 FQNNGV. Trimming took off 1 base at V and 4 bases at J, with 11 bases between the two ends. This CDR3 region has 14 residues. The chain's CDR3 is CASSLVLSGYEQYF. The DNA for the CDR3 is TGTGCCAGCAGCTTAGTGCTATCCGGGTACGAGCAGTACTTC.

Here the CDR3 reads CASSWGRTNTDTQYF. CDR3 nucleotide sequence: TGTGCCAGTAGTTGGGGGAGAACTAACACAGATACGCAGTATTTT. The chain carries TRBV19 and TRBJ2-3, with D perhaps given as TRBD1 or TRBD2 (5 bases each). Germline values: CDR1 LNHDA, CDR2 SQIVND (reference sequence). V was cut by 5 bases and J by 2 bases, with 14 bases left in between. This CDR3 contains 15 residues.

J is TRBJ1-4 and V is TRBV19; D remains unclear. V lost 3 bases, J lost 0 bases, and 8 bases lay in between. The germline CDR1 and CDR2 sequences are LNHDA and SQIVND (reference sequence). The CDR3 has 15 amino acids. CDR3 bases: TGTGCCAGTAGTATTCGCGGGACAACTAATGAAAAACTGTTTTTT. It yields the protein CASSIRGTTNEKLFF. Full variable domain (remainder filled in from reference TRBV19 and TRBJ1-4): DGGITQSPKYLFRKEGQNVTLSCEQNLNHDAMYWYRQDPGQGLRLIYYSQIVNDFQKGDIAEGYSVSREKKESFPLTVTSAQKNPTAFYLCASSIRGTTNEKLFFGSGTQLSVL.